This T cell receptor beta chain was sequenced in a study of blood T cell repertoires in COVID-19. Looking at the study overall: Sources were T cells, B-cell-depleted T cells, or PBMCs; the material itself was cDNA or gDNA.

Germline V CDR1 and CDR2: GTSNPN, SVGIG (reference sequence). Trimming cost V 2 bases and J 1 base, with 8 bases left between them. The CDR3 is 13 amino acids. Clones were sequenced by immunoSEQ multiplex PCR, and TCRdb holds only the in-frame ones, with some missing. The sample carries some 220,000 clones, roughly 84% recorded once. The V call is TRBV30, the J call TRBJ1-1; a possible D gene is TRBD1 (6 bases). This clonotype originated in an elderly woman with active or convalescent COVID-19. The sequenced sample was peripheral blood. In DNA form, the CDR3 reads TGTGCCTGGAGTCAGGACAGGAACACTGAAGCTTTCTTT. Protein product: CAWSQDRNTEAFF.